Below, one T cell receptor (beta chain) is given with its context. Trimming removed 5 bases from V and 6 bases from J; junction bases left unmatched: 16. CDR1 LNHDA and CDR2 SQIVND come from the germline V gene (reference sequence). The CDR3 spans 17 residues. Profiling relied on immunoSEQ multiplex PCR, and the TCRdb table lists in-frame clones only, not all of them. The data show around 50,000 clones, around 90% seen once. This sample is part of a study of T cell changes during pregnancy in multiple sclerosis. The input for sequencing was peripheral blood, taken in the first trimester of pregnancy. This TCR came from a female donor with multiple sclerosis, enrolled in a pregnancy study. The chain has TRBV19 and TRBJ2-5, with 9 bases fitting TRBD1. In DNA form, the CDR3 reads TGTGCCAGTAGTTCCTCGGCGGGGGACAGGGTCATTCAGACCCAGTACTTC. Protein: CASSSSAGDRVIQTQYF.